This T cell receptor beta chain was identified in a study of graft-versus-host responses after intestinal transplantation. The overall study: Recipients underwent multivisceral, liver-intestinal, or isolated intestinal transplants. Each recipient received anti-thymocyte globulin induction, then tacrolimus and steroids for around 3 years.

Here immunoSEQ multiplex PCR was the method, and the copy in TCRdb shows in-frame clones only, minus some. The sample holds more than 65,000 clones, 80% to 95% seen once. V was clipped by 4 bases and J by 3 bases; unmatched bases: 1. The germline V gene has CDR1 LNHDA and CDR2 SQIVND (reference sequence). This CDR3 comprises 15 residues. Of note for this clone: Its target is unknown.

Sequences were derived from unstimulated CD8+ T cells sorted from spleen or lymph node cells, sampled before transplant. The chain joins TRBV19 to TRBJ1-6, with 9 bases that match TRBD1. The TCR originated in a human donor who was the organ donor for an intestinal transplant. CDR3 loop: CASSTTGGYNSPLHF. CDR3 nucleotide sequence: TGTGCCAGTAGTACGACAGGGGGCTATAATTCACCCCTCCACTTT.